Following are 11 T cell receptor beta chains from one sample sequenced in a study of blood T cell repertoires in COVID-19. Generated by immunoSEQ multiplex PCR, the TCRdb table keeps only in-frame clones and is missing some. The sample carries about 94,000 clones, roughly 80% recorded once. The sequenced material came from peripheral blood. The receptors here all came from a human donor in a cohort sampled during active COVID-19.

This CDR3 is CASSSRTSGTNEQYF. The CDR3, as DNA: TGTGCCAGCAGTTCACGGACTAGCGGGACGAACGAGCAGTACTTC. The rearrangement links TRBV28 to TRBJ2-7; 12 nucleotides align to TRBD2. Germline V lookup: CDR1 MDHEN, CDR2 SYDVKM. The J segment lost 5 bases and the V segment lost 4 bases, leaving 6 bases of the junction unmatched. CDR3 size: 15 residues.

The chain uses TRBV18 and TRBJ2-3; D is ambiguous. The length of the CDR3 is 14 residues. Per the germline V gene, CDR1 is KGHSH and CDR2 is LQKENI. V dropped 5 bases and J dropped 1 base, with 10 bases sitting between them. The DNA of the CDR3 is TGTGCCAGCTCAACCGTACCGGGCACAGATACGCAGTATTTT. Protein product: CASSTVPGTDTQYF.

The CDR3 DNA sequence: TGTGCCAGCAGCCCCAGGGTAACAACTAATGAAAAACTGTTTTTT. Residues: CASSPRVTTNEKLFF. This sequence joins TRBV5-8 and TRBJ1-4; weak D call: TRBD1 (5 bases). From germline, CDR1 is SGHTS and CDR2 YDEGEE. V lost 4 bases, J lost 0 bases, and 10 bases lay in between. The CDR3 consists of 15 residues. The full variable domain, rest sourced from reference TRBV5-8 and TRBJ1-4, is EAGVTQSPTHLIKTRGQQATLRCSPISGHTSVYWYQQALGLGLQFLLWYDEGEERNRGNFPPRFSGRQFPNYSSELNVNALELEDSALYLCASSPRVTTNEKLFFGSGTQLSVL.

This rearrangement joins TRBV9 to TRBJ2-3, with D maybe TRBD2 (6 bases). Trimming shortened V by 3 bases and J by 2 bases, and 16 bases separated the two germline ends. Germline V lookup: CDR1 SGDLS, CDR2 YYNGEE. CDR3 length equals 16 residues. The CDR3 DNA sequence: TGTGCCAGCAGCGCCAGATCGGCGGGGACCACAGATACGCAGTATTTT. It yields the protein CASSARSAGTTDTQYF.

Only a few counts were recorded for this clone. This chain connects TRBV9 to TRBJ2-2; perhaps TRBD1 as D (6 bases). The V end was cut by 0 bases, the J end by 7 bases, with 10 bases between. There are 14 residues in the CDR3. Germline V gives CDR1 SGDLS, CDR2 YYNGEE. CDR3 loop: CASSVGGGGGELFF. The CDR3, as DNA: TGTGCCAGCAGCGTAGGAGGGGGTGGCGGGGAGCTGTTTTTT. The full variable domain, rest sourced from reference TRBV9 and TRBJ2-2, is DSGVTQTPKHLITATGQRVTLRCSPRSGDLSVYWYQQSLDQGLQFLIQYYNGEERAKGNILERFSAQQFPDLHSELNLSSLELGDSALYFCASSVGGGGGELFFGEGSRLTVL.

DNA for the CDR3: TGCGCCAGCAGAAATGAATGGTCAGCGGGAGTTCATGAGCAGTTCTTC. Protein: CASRNEWSAGVHEQFF. This chain connects TRBV5-1 to TRBJ2-1; 8 bases fit TRBD2. The CDR3 runs to 16 residues. V lost 5 bases to trimming and J lost 8 bases; unmatched junction nucleotides: 15. Germline CDR1 is SGHRS and CDR2 is YFSETQ.

This clone has a handful of counts. The chain recombines TRBV7-8 with TRBJ1-3, with D possibly matching TRBD1 (5 bases). Per germline, CDR1 SGHVS and CDR2 FQNEAQ. CDR3 length: 16 amino acids. The V gene lost 1 base and the J gene lost 0 bases, with 10 bases spanning the gap. The CDR3 DNA sequence: TGTGCCAGCAGCTTAGGTCGACAGAACTCTGGAAACACCATATATTTT. Translating it yields CASSLGRQNSGNTIYF.

The chain recombines TRBV27 with TRBJ1-6; D perhaps matches TRBD1 (5 bases). CDR1 is MNHEY, CDR2 SMNVEV, per germline (reference sequence). Deletions cut 4 bases from V and 8 bases from J, with 15 bases between. This CDR3 has 15 residues. The CDR3: CASSSAGWVDSPLHF. The DNA of the CDR3 is TGTGCCAGCAGTTCGGCAGGGTGGGTCGATTCACCCCTCCACTTT.

The chain links TRBV12-3 or TRBV12-4 to TRBJ1-1; TRBD1 matches 7 bases. V dropped 4 bases and J dropped 11; count of bases not matched to a gene: 7. The CDR3 consists of 12 residues. Written as DNA, the CDR3 is TGTGCCAGCAGTTACCCAGGGACAGCGGCTTTCTTT. It specifies CASSYPGTAAFF.

This sequence joins TRBV28 and TRBJ2-7, with D perhaps TRBD1 (5 bases). The germline CDR1 and CDR2 sequences are MDHEN and SYDVKM. The CDR3 sequence is 14 residues long. V lost 0 bases and J 2 bases, leaving 8 bases between the germline ends. The CDR3 region is CASSLWDTPYEQYF. The CDR3 bases are TGTGCCAGCAGTTTATGGGACACTCCCTACGAGCAGTACTTC.

The chain uses TRBV18 and TRBJ1-5; 10 positions match TRBD1. Per germline, CDR1 KGHSH and CDR2 LQKENI. With V trimmed by 4 bases and J by 3 bases, 3 bases remained unmatched. The CDR3 has 15 amino acids. The CDR3 loop is CASSRGTGVNQPQHF. Written as DNA, the CDR3 is TGTGCCAGCTCACGGGGGACAGGGGTCAATCAGCCCCAGCATTTT.